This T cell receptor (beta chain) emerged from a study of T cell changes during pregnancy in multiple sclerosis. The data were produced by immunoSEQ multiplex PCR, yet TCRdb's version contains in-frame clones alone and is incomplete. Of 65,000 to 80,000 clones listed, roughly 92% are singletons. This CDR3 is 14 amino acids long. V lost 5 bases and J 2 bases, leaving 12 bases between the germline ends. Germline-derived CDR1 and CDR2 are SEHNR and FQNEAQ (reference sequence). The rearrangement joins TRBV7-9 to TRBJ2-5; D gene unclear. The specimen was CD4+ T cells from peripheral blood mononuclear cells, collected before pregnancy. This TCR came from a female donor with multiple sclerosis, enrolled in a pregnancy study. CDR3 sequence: CASSLLGLQETQYF. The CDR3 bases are TGTGCCAGCAGCCTCCTTGGGCTACAAGAGACCCAGTACTTC.